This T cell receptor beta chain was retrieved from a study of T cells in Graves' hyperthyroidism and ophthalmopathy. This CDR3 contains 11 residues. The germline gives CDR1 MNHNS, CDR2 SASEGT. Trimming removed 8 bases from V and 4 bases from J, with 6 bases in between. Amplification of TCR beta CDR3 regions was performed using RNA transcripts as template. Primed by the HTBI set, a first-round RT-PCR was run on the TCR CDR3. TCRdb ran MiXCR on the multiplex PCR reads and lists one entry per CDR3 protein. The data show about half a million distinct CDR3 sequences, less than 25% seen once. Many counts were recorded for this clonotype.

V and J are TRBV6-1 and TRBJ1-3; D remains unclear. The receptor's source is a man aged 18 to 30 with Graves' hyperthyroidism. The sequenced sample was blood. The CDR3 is CASPGGNTIYF. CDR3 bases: TGTGCCAGCCCGGGGGGAAACACCATATATTTT.